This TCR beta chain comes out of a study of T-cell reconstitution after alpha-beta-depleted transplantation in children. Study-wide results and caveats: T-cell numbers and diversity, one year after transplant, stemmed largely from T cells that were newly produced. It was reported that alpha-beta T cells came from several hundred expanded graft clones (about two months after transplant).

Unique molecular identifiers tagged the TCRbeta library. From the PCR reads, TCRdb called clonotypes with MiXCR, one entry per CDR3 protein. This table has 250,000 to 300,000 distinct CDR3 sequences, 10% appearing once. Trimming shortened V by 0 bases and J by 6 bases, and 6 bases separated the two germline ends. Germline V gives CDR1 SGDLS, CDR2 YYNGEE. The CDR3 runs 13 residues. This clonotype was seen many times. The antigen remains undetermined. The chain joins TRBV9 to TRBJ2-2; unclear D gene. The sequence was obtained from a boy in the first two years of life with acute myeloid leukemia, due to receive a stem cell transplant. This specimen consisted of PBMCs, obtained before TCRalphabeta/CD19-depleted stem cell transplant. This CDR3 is CASSVAPAGELFF. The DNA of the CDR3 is TGTGCCAGCAGCGTAGCTCCCGCCGGGGAGCTGTTTTTT.